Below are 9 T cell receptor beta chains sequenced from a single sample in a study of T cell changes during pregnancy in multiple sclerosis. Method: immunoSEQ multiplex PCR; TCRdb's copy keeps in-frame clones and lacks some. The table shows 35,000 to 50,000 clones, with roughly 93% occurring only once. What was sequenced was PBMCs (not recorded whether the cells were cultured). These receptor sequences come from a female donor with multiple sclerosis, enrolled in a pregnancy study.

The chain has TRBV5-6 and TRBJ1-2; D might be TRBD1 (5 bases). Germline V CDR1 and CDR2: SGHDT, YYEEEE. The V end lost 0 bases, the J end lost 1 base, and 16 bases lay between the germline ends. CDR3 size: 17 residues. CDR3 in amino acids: CASSLGPGPNFNYGYTF. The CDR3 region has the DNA TGTGCCAGCAGCTTGGGGCCGGGACCGAATTTTAACTATGGCTACACCTTC.

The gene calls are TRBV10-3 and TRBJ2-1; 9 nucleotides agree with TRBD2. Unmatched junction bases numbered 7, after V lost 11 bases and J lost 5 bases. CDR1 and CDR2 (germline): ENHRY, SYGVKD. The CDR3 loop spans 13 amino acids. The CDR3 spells CAVASGTHNEQFF. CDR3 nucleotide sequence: TGTGCCGTCGCTAGCGGGACGCACAATGAGCAGTTCTTC.

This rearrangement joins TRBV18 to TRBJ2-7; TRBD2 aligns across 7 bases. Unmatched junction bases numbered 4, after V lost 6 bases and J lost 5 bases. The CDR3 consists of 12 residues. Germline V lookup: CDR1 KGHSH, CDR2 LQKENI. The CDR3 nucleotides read TGTGCCAGCTCGCGGGGGAATCACGAGCAGTACTTC. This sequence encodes CASSRGNHEQYF. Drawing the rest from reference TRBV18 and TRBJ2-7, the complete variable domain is NAGVMQNPRHLVRRRGQEARLRCSPMKGHSHVYWYRQLPEEGLKFMVYLQKENIIDESGMPKERFSAEFPKEGPSILRIQQVVRGDSAAYFCASSRGNHEQYFGPGTRLTVT.

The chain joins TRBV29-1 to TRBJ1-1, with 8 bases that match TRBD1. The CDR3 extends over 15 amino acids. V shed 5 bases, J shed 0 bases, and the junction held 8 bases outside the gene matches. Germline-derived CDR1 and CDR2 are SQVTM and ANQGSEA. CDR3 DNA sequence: TGCAGCGTTCTCAGGACAGGGCACATGAACACTGAAGCTTTCTTT. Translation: CSVLRTGHMNTEAFF. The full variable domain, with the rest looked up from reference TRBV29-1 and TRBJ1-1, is SAVISQKPSRDICQRGTSLTIQCQVDSQVTMMFWYRQQPGQSLTLIATANQGSEATYESGFVIDKFPISRPNLTFSTLTVSNMSPEDSSIYLCSVLRTGHMNTEAFFGQGTRLTVV.

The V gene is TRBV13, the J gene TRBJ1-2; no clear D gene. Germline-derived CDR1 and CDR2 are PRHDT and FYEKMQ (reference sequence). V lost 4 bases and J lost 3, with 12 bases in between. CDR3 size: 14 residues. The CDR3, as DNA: TGTGCCAGCAGCTCTGAGACCGGGGACTATGGCTACACCTTC. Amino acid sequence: CASSSETGDYGYTF.

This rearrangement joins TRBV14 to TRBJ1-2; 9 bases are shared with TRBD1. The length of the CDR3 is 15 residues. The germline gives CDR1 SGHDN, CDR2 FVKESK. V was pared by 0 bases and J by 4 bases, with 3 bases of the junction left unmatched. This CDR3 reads CASSQDGTGPYGYTF. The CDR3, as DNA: TGTGCCAGCAGCCAAGATGGGACAGGGCCCTATGGCTACACCTTC.

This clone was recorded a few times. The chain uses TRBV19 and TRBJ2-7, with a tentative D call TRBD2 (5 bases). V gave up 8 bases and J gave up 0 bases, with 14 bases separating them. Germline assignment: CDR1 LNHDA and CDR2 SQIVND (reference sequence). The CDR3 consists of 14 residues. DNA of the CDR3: TGTGCCAGTGGGCCCGGACTCCACTCCTACGAGCAGTACTTC. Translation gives CASGPGLHSYEQYF.

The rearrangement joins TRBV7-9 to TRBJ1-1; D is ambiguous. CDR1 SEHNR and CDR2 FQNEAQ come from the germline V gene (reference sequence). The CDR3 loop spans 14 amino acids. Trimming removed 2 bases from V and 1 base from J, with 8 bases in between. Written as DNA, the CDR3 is TGTGCCAGCAGCTTAACCCACCGGAACACTGAAGCTTTCTTT. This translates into CASSLTHRNTEAFF. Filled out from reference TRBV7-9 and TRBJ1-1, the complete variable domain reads DTGVSQNPRHKITKRGQNVTFRCDPISEHNRLYWYRQTLGQGPEFLTYFQNEAQLEKSRLLSDRFSAERPKGSFSTLEIQRTEQGDSAMYLCASSLTHRNTEAFFGQGTRLTVV.

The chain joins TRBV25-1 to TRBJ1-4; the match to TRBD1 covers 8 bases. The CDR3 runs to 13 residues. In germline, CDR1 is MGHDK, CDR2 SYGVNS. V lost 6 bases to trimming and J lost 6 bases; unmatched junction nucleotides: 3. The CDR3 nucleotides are TGTGCCAGCAGATCGACAGGGGATGAAAAACTGTTTTTT. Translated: CASRSTGDEKLFF.